Listed here are 13 T cell receptor beta chains from one sample, sequenced in a study of OX40 agonist ivuxolimab in advanced cancers. Libraries were prepared by immunoSEQ multiplex PCR; TCRdb keeps only in-frame clonotypes and omits some of them. The sample shows roughly 51,000 clones, roughly 89% of them seen only once. Sample: CD4+ or CD8+ T cells sorted from blood, taken in a trial of the OX40 agonist ivuxolimab. Receptor source: an adult with an advanced solid tumor such as melanoma, head and neck, liver or kidney cancer.

The chain is built from TRBV2 and TRBJ1-1, with a weak D call TRBD1 (6 bases). There are 16 residues in the CDR3. The germline V gene encodes CDR1 SNHLY and CDR2 FYNNEI. The V end lost 2 bases, the J end lost 1 base, and 14 bases lay between the germline ends. Here the CDR3 DNA reads TGTGCCAGCAGTGAATCGGCAGGGGCTGGGAACACTGAAGCTTTCTTT. Its translation is CASSESAGAGNTEAFF. Full variable domain (rest looked up from reference TRBV2 and TRBJ1-1): EPEVTQTPSHQVTQMGQEVILRCVPISNHLYFYWYRQILGQKVEFLVSFYNNEISEKSEIFDDQFSVERPDGSNFTLKIRSTKLEDSAMYFCASSESAGAGNTEAFFGQGTRLTVV.

The rearrangement links TRBV14 to TRBJ2-5; 11 nucleotides agree with TRBD1. The germline CDR1 and CDR2 sequences are SGHDN and FVKESK. This CDR3 contains 14 residues. With 1 base clipped from V and 8 bases from J, the junction kept 3 bases outside the gene matches. The CDR3 DNA is TGTGCCAGCAGCCAAGTAGGGACAGGGGGAACCCAGTACTTC. It yields the protein CASSQVGTGGTQYF.

The genes are TRBV11-2 and TRBJ1-1; a weak D match, TRBD1 (6 bases). Trimming stripped 5 bases from V and 2 bases from J, with 18 bases between. The CDR3 extends over 16 amino acids. Germline assignment: CDR1 SGHAT and CDR2 FQNNGV. In DNA form, the CDR3 reads TGTGCCAGCAGCCCCCTCGGTGGGGGGCTCAACACTGAAGCTTTCTTT. Protein sequence: CASSPLGGGLNTEAFF.

The chain links TRBV15 to TRBJ2-3; D is perhaps TRBD2 (6 bases). Germline V lookup: CDR1 LNHNV, CDR2 YYDKDF (reference sequence). V lost 3 bases, J lost 3 bases, and 10 bases lay in between. The CDR3 length is 14 residues. DNA for the CDR3: TGTGCCACCAGCAGGGAGACTAGAACAGATACGCAGTATTTT. It translates to CATSRETRTDTQYF.

V and J are TRBV27 and TRBJ1-5, with D tentatively TRBD1 (5 bases). Germline CDR1 MNHEY, CDR2 SMNVEV (reference sequence). Trimming removed 4 bases at V and 5 bases at J, with 15 bases between. The CDR3 is 15 amino acids. The CDR3 DNA follows: TGTGCCAGCAGTTCCCACGGGGGGAAGGATCAGCCCCAGCATTTT. Its translation: CASSSHGGKDQPQHF.

This clone was picked up a small number of times. The chain couples TRBV5-1 to TRBJ2-5; TRBD2 might be the D (6 bases). Germline V gene lookup returns CDR1 SGHRS and CDR2 YFSETQ. The CDR3 has 15 amino acids. Trimming shortened V by 0 bases and J by 0 bases, and 9 bases separated the two germline ends. CDR3 DNA: TGCGCCAGCAGCTTGGGGGGCGGGAACCAAGAGACCCAGTACTTC. It is translated as CASSLGGGNQETQYF.

This clone was recorded only once. This chain joins TRBV19 and TRBJ2-5, with D possibly being TRBD2 (5 bases). There are 14 residues in the CDR3. Germline V gives CDR1 LNHDA, CDR2 SQIVND (reference sequence). Deletions cut 0 bases from V and 3 bases from J, with 8 bases between. CDR3 in amino acids: CASSIDRGKETQYF. DNA of the CDR3: TGTGCCAGTAGTATAGACCGGGGAAAAGAGACCCAGTACTTC.

The chain is built from TRBV4-1 and TRBJ2-2; 8 bases map to TRBD1. Trimming cost V 4 bases and J 8 bases; bases outside gene matches: 6. CDR1 MGHRA and CDR2 YSYEKL come from the germline V gene. The CDR3 contains 14 residues. The CDR3: CASSRGQGQGELFF. The CDR3 region has the DNA TGCGCCAGCAGCCGAGGACAGGGCCAAGGGGAGCTGTTTTTT.

V gene TRBV5-4 combines with J gene TRBJ2-3, with 9 nucleotides matching TRBD2. Germline loops: CDR1 SGHNT, CDR2 YYREEE (reference sequence). The CDR3 runs to 15 residues. The ends lost 0 bases at V and 7 bases at J; junction bases unmatched: 6. Here the CDR3 reads CASSLDASGINTQYF. CDR3 bases: TGTGCCAGCAGCTTGGATGCTAGCGGGATAAATACGCAGTATTTT.

The chain couples TRBV6-6 to TRBJ2-7, with TRBD1 matching 9 bases. Germline values: CDR1 MNHNY, CDR2 SVGAGI (reference sequence). This CDR3 has 14 amino acids. V gave up 5 bases and J gave up 2 bases; unmatched junction bases: 4. CDR3 bases: TGTGCCAGCAGTCCGGGACAGGGAACCTACGAGCAGTACTTC. Its protein is CASSPGQGTYEQYF.

The gene calls are TRBV2 and TRBJ1-5; D is uncertain. The germline CDR1 and CDR2 sequences are SNHLY and FYNNEI. V was pared by 6 bases and J by 6 bases, with 9 bases between. This CDR3 has 12 amino acids. CDR3 amino acids: CASSDGPQPQHF. The CDR3 DNA is TGTGCCAGCAGCGACGGACCTCAGCCCCAGCATTTT.

V gene TRBV19 combines with J gene TRBJ1-1, with D unresolved. CDR3 length equals 15 residues. Germline-derived CDR1 and CDR2 are LNHDA and SQIVND (reference sequence). V lost 7 bases and J 1 base, leaving 16 bases between the germline ends. For the CDR3, the DNA is TGTGCCAGTATCGACTTTTCTGCAGGGAACACTGAAGCTTTCTTT. It yields the protein CASIDFSAGNTEAFF.

The chain joins TRBV20-1 to TRBJ2-5; D ambiguous. The V and J ends lost 3 bases and 7 bases respectively, with 9 bases between them. The CDR3 is made up of 11 amino acids. Germline-derived CDR1 and CDR2 are DFQATT and SNEGSKA (reference sequence). CDR3 sequence (DNA): TGCAGTGCTAGGCTTATGCGGACCCAGTACTTC. Protein: CSARLMRTQYF.